In this sample, the clone carrying this T cell receptor beta chain turned up a few times. Antigen specificity is unknown. The CDR3 covers 15 residues. J gave up 0 bases and V 4 bases, and 6 bases lay outside the gene matches. Germline loops: CDR1 SGHNT, CDR2 YYREEE (reference sequence). TCRdb's copy holds only in-frame clones and misses some; the assay was immunoSEQ multiplex PCR. The repertoire holds about 20,000 clones, with around 80% as singletons. The data were taken from a study of a mutant IDH1 vaccine in newly diagnosed glioma. The time point was: week 23, last vaccination. Each dose delivered 300 ug of mutant IDH1 20-mer peptide subcutaneously with imiquimod.

The sequence came from a man aged 25 to 40 with glioma. The chain has TRBV5-4 and TRBJ1-2; 7 bases match TRBD1. The input for sequencing was PBMCs, taken from a glioma patient whose treatment included an IDH1 peptide vaccine. CDR3 amino acids: CASSRRGDANYGYTF. The CDR3 DNA sequence: TGTGCCAGCAGCCGCAGGGGGGATGCTAACTATGGCTACACCTTC.